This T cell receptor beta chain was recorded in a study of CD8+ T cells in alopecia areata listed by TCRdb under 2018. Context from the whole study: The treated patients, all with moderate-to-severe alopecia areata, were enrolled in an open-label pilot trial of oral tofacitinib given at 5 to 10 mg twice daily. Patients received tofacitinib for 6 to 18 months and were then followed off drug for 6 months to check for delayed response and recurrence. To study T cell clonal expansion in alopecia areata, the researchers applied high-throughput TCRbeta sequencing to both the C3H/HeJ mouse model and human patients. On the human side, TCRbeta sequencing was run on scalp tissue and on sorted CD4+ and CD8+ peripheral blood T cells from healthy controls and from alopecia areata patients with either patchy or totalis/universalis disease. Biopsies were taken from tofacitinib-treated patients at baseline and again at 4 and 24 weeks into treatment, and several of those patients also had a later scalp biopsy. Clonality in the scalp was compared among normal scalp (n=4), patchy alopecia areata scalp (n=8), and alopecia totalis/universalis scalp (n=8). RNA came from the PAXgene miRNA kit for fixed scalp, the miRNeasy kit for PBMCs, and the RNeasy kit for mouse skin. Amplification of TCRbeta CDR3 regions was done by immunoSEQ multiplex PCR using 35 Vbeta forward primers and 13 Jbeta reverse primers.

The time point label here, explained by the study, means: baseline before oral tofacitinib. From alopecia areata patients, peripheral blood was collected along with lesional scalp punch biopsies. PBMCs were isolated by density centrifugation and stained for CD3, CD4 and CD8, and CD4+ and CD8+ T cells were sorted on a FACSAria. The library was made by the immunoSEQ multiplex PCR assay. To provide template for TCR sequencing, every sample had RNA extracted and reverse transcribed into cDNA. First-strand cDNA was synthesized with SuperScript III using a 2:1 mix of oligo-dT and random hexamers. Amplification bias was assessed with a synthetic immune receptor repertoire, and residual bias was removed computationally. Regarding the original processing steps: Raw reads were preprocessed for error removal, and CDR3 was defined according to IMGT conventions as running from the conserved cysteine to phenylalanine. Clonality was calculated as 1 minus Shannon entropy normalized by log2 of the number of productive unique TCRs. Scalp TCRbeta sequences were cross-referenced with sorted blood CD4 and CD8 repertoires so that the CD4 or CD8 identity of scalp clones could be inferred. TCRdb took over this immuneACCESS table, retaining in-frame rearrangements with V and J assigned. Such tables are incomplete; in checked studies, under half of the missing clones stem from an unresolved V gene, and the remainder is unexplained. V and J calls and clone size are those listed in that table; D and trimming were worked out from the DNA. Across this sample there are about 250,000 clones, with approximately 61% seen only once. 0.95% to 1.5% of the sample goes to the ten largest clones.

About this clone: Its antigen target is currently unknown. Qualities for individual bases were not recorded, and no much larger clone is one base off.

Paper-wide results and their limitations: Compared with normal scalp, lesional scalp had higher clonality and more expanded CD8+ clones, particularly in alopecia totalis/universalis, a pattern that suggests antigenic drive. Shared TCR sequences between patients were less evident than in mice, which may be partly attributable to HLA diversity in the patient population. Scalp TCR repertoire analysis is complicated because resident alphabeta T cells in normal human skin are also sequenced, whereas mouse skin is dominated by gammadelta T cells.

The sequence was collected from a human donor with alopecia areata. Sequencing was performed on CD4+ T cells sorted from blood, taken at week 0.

The CDR3 region has the sequence CASSLTAAGMETQYF. The DNA is TGTGCCAGCAGCTTAACGGCCGCGGGGATGGAGACCCAGTACTTC. This receptor chain uses TRBV7-3 and TRBJ2-5, with TRBD2 perhaps the D gene, on 6 matching bases. V loses 0 bases of germline sequence and J loses 5 bases, and the interval between the two ends is 13 bases. The CDR3, cysteine through phenylalanine, is 15 amino acids long. Of the read, only the CDR3 DNA is kept; its 45 bases are in frame from base 1. CDR1 and CDR2 (SGHTA, FQGTGA) derive from the germline V gene. This CDR3, with the reference TRBV7-3 and TRBJ2-5 proteins standing in past its ends, gives the full variable domain GAGVSQTPSNKVTEKGKYVELRCDPISGHTALYWYRQSLGQGPEFLIYFQGTGAADDSGLPNDRFFAVRPEGSVSTLKIQRTERGDSAVYLCASSLTAAGMETQYFGPGTRLLVL.